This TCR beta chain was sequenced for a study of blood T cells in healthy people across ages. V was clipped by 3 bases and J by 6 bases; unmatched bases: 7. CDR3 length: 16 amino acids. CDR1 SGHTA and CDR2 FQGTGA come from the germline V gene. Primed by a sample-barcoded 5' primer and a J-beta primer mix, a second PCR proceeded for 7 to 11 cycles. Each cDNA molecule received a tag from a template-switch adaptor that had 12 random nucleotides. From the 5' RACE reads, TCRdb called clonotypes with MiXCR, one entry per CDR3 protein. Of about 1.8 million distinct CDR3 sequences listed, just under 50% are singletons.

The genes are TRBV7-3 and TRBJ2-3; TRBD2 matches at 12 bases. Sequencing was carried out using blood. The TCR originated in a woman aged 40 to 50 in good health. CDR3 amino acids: CASSFSTSGGSDTQYF. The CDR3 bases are TGTGCCAGCAGCTTCTCGACTAGCGGGGGATCTGATACGCAGTATTTT.